A selection of T cell receptor beta chains follows, all from one sample in a study of technical replicates of blood from a few donors. TCRdb's table, derived via immunoSEQ multiplex PCR, lists solely in-frame clones and lacks some. Among over 10,000 clones listed, 70% to 90% were seen once. Specimen: PBMCs. Every receptor here comes from a human donor in good health. Both conserved end residues are part of each CDR3. The D gene is left open where the match is weak. A clone size is listed for some rows: how often the clone was seen (once, few, many), or a class if it is expanded.

D: -
size: -
J: TRBJ2-3
V: TRBV5-5
DNA: TGTGCCAGCAGCTCGGGACTGACAGATACGCAGTATTTT
CDR3: CASSSGLTDTQYF

D: -
size: -
J: TRBJ1-2
V: TRBV2
DNA: TGTGCCAGCAGTGAACATGAGGGTGGCTACACCTTC
CDR3: CASSEHEGGYTF

D: -
size: -
J: TRBJ2-5
V: TRBV6-1
DNA: TGTGCCAGCGAAGCCGCCTCCCAGGACCAAGAGACCCAGTACTTC
CDR3: CASEAASQDQETQYF

D: -
size: once
J: TRBJ1-2
V: TRBV10-3
DNA: TGTGCCATCAGTGAGCAATCCCAGGGGTTCGACTATGGCTACACCTTC
CDR3: CAISEQSQGFDYGYTF

D: -
size: -
J: TRBJ2-3
V: TRBV7-9
DNA: TGTGCCAGCAGCTTCCGGGGGGCTGGGGATACGCAGTATTTT
CDR3: CASSFRGAGDTQYF

D: TRBD2
size: -
J: TRBJ2-2
V: TRBV5-4
DNA: TGTGCCAGCAGCGGAGGGACTAGCCCGAACACCGGGGAGCTGTTTTTT
CDR3: CASSGGTSPNTGELFF

D: TRBD2
size: -
J: TRBJ2-5
V: TRBV6-5
DNA: TGTGCCAGCAGTTACTCGTTCACTAGCGGGAGGCCCGTCTTATACTTC
CDR3: CASSYSFTSGRPVLYF

D: TRBD1
size: few
J: TRBJ2-2
V: TRBV5-1
DNA: TGCGCCAGTACAGCAGGGGGCGCGAACACCGGGGAGCTGTTTTTT
CDR3: CASTAGGANTGELFF

D: TRBD2
size: -
J: TRBJ2-7
V: TRBV10-1
DNA: TGCGCCAGCAGTGAAGGACTAGCGGTTACCTACGAGCAGTACTTC
CDR3: CASSEGLAVTYEQYF

D: -
size: -
J: TRBJ2-7
V: TRBV19
DNA: TGTGCCAGTAGTATTCAGGGGGGCTACGAGCAGTACTTC
CDR3: CASSIQGGYEQYF

D: TRBD2
size: -
J: TRBJ2-1
V: TRBV19
DNA: TGTGCCAGTAGTATAGATCTGTCGAGCGGGAGGTCCGGGGAACAGTTCTTC
CDR3: CASSIDLSSGRSGEQFF

D: TRBD2
size: -
J: TRBJ2-1
V: TRBV5-1
DNA: TGCGCCAGCACCCCGGGAGGGGGGTACAATGAGCAGTTCTTC
CDR3: CASTPGGGYNEQFF

D: -
size: once
J: TRBJ1-5
V: TRBV18
DNA: TGTGCCAGCTCACCGACAAGCCTCCAGCCCCAGCATTTT
CDR3: CASSPTSLQPQHF

D: -
size: -
J: TRBJ2-7
V: TRBV18
DNA: TGTGCCAGCTCACCACGCCAGGGGTCCTCCTACGAGCAGTACTTC
CDR3: CASSPRQGSSYEQYF

D: -
size: -
J: TRBJ1-3
V: TRBV19
DNA: TGTGCCAGTAGCCCGACAGGATCTGGAAACACCATATATTTT
CDR3: CASSPTGSGNTIYF

D: -
size: -
J: TRBJ2-5
V: TRBV11-2
DNA: TGTGCCAGCAGCTTGTTAGGGGGTCGCGTGGAGACCCAGTACTTC
CDR3: CASSLLGGRVETQYF

D: TRBD2
size: -
J: TRBJ2-1
V: TRBV10-1
DNA: TGCGCCAGCAGCAGCGGGAGTGGCGTGAATGAGCAGTTCTTC
CDR3: CASSSGSGVNEQFF

D: -
size: -
J: TRBJ2-7
V: TRBV27
DNA: TGTGCCAGCAGTTTAGACAGCAGCGAGCAGTACTTC
CDR3: CASSLDSSEQYF

D: TRBD1
size: -
J: TRBJ1-5
V: TRBV12-5
DNA: TGTGCTAGTGGTTTTAAATCAGGGGGGAACAATCAGCCCCAGCATTTT
CDR3: CASGFKSGGNNQPQHF

D: TRBD2
size: -
J: TRBJ2-3
V: TRBV11-2
DNA: TGTGCCAGCAGCTACAGGGGTACTAGCGGGAGTGGTTCAGGAGATACGCAGTATTTT
CDR3: CASSYRGTSGSGSGDTQYF

D: -
size: -
J: TRBJ1-5
V: TRBV4-2
DNA: TGTGCCAGCAGCCAAGAGGTAACAGGCAATCAGCCCCAGCATTTT
CDR3: CASSQEVTGNQPQHF

D: -
size: -
J: TRBJ2-7
V: TRBV4-2
DNA: TGTGCCAGCAGCCAAGAAGCACTAGCCTACGAGCAGTACTTC
CDR3: CASSQEALAYEQYF

D: -
size: -
J: TRBJ2-2
V: TRBV29-1
DNA: TGCAGCGTTTGGATCAGGCACACCGGGGAGCTGTTTTTT
CDR3: CSVWIRHTGELFF

D: -
size: -
J: TRBJ2-1
V: TRBV29-1
DNA: TGCAGCGTTCCCTCGGGGGTAAGCTCCTACAATGAGCAGTTCTTC
CDR3: CSVPSGVSSYNEQFF

D: TRBD2
size: -
J: TRBJ2-1
V: TRBV7-3
DNA: TGTGCCAGCAGCCCGGGACTAGCCACTGAGCAGTTCTTC
CDR3: CASSPGLATEQFF

D: -
size: -
J: TRBJ2-2
V: TRBV10-3
DNA: TGTGCCATCAGTGAGTCCGCCGCTAGCGCGAACACCGGGGAGCTGTTTTTT
CDR3: CAISESAASANTGELFF